Listed below are T cell receptor beta chains from one sample, sequenced in a study of blood T cell repertoires in COVID-19. Assay: immunoSEQ multiplex PCR; the TCRdb copy retains only in-frame clones and omits some. Among roughly 150,000 clones listed, 84% were seen once. The sample taken for sequencing was peripheral blood. The origin of the receptors is a woman older than 75 with COVID-19, enrolled during active disease. Both conserved end residues are part of each CDR3. D genes are given only for firm matches. Clone size appears in some rows only: once, few, many, or a class for an expanded clone.

>TRBJ2-7|.|TRBV7-9|TRBD1
TGTGCCAGCAGCTTAGAGGCAGGGGGCGTAGGTAGCGAGCAGTACTTC
CASSLEAGGVGSEQYF
>TRBJ2-3|.|TRBV4-1|.
TGCGCCAGCAGCCAACGCGGGGCCCTAAGCGGCCAAGATACGCAGTATTTT
CASSQRGALSGQDTQYF
>TRBJ2-3|.|TRBV5-4|.
TGTGCCAGCAGCTTGGGCCTAGTGTCTACAGATACGCAGTATTTT
CASSLGLVSTDTQYF
>TRBJ2-3|few|TRBV6-2/TRBV6-3|.
TGTGCCAGCAGTTATCCCCCGGGAAAAAGCTCTGCAGATACGCAGTATTTT
CASSYPPGKSSADTQYF
>TRBJ2-5|few|TRBV5-1|TRBD1
TGCGCCAGCAGACGGGACAGGGGACAGACCCAGTACTTC
CASRRDRGQTQYF
>TRBJ2-3|.|TRBV11-2|.
TGTGCCAGCGCTCTCGGAGCAGATACGCAGTATTTT
CASALGADTQYF
>TRBJ2-1|.|TRBV10-3|TRBD2
TGTGCCATCAGCCCCGGACTAGCGGGAGTTGTTAATGAGCAGTTCTTC
CAISPGLAGVVNEQFF
>TRBJ1-6|.|TRBV18|TRBD1
TGTGCCAGCTCACCGACCGGGACAGGGATCCAGGATTCACCCCTCCACTTT
CASSPTGTGIQDSPLHF
>TRBJ1-3|.|TRBV23-1|TRBD1
TGCGCCAGCAGTCAACCATCCGGGACAGCTGGAAACACCATATATTTT
CASSQPSGTAGNTIYF
>TRBJ2-3|few|TRBV7-9|.
TGTGCCAGCAGCTCTAGCACAGATACGCAGTATTTT
CASSSSTDTQYF
>TRBJ1-6|.|TRBV11-2|TRBD1
TGTGCCAGCAGTCGGACGCGACAGGGTTCACCCCTCCACTTT
CASSRTRQGSPLHF
>TRBJ2-3|.|TRBV5-4|.
TGTGCCAGCAGCGCCAGAAGTAAGGAGAGCGACGCAGATACGCAGTATTTT
CASSARSKESDADTQYF
>TRBJ2-1|.|TRBV30|TRBD2
TGTGCCTGGAGCTTAGGACTAGCGAGATCCTACAATGAGCAGTTCTTC
CAWSLGLARSYNEQFF
>TRBJ2-2|.|TRBV2|TRBD2
TGTGCCAGCAGGAGGACTAGCATAGGGGAGCTGTTTTTT
CASRRTSIGELFF
>TRBJ1-1|.|TRBV5-4|.
TGTGCCAGCAGCTTGGGGGGCGGAACTGAAGCTTTCTTT
CASSLGGGTEAFF
>TRBJ1-5|.|TRBV7-2|.
TGTGCCAGCAGCTTAGTAGGGGGTCGTAATCAGCCCCAGCATTTT
CASSLVGGRNQPQHF
>TRBJ2-1|.|TRBV20-1|TRBD1
TGCAGTGCTAGTCACAGGGGGAGTTACAATGAGCAGTTCTTC
CSASHRGSYNEQFF
>TRBJ2-7|.|TRBV5-4|.
TGTGCCAGCAGCACCGGACAGATGGGATCTCACGAGCAGTACTTC
CASSTGQMGSHEQYF
>TRBJ2-2|.|TRBV27|TRBD2
TGTGCCAGCAGTCACGGGACTAGCGCAATCACCGGGGAGCTGTTTTTT
CASSHGTSAITGELFF
>TRBJ2-3|.|TRBV7-9|TRBD1
TGTGCCAGCAGCTTCCAACCGGGACAGGGGGAAGATACGCAGTATTTT
CASSFQPGQGEDTQYF
>TRBJ2-7|.|TRBV2|.
TGTGCCAGCAGTCGGCTAGCCTCTGGGTACGAGCAGTACTTC
CASSRLASGYEQYF
>TRBJ2-5|.|TRBV5-1|TRBD2
TGCGCCAGCAGCTTGACCCTAGCGGGAGGTTTTGAGACCCAGTACTTC
CASSLTLAGGFETQYF
>TRBJ1-1|.|TRBV3-1/TRBV3-2|TRBD1
TGTGCCAGCAGCAGTCAGGGGGGAAACACTGAAGCTTTCTTT
CASSSQGGNTEAFF
>TRBJ1-2|once|TRBV10-3|.
TGTGCCATCAGTGAGTCGGGGGGGTACTATGGCTACACCTTC
CAISESGGYYGYTF
>TRBJ2-7|.|TRBV5-1|.
TGCGCCAGCAGCCGACAGGGGGGGCTAGCGGGTTCCTACGAGCAGTACTTC
CASSRQGGLAGSYEQYF
>TRBJ2-1|.|TRBV19|TRBD2
TGTGCCAGTAGTACACGACTAGCGGCTTACAATGAGCAGTTCTTC
CASSTRLAAYNEQFF
>TRBJ2-1|.|TRBV19|TRBD2
TGTGCCAGTAGTATTACAGCGGGGTCCTACAATGAGCAGTTCTTC
CASSITAGSYNEQFF
>TRBJ1-5|.|TRBV28|.
TGTGCCAGCAGTTTTCCAAGATTCAGGGTGGCGGGCAATCAGCCCCAGCATTTT
CASSFPRFRVAGNQPQHF
>TRBJ2-2|.|TRBV11-3|TRBD1
TGTGCCAGCAGCCCACAGGGGGCGAGCGGGGAGCTGTTTTTT
CASSPQGASGELFF
>TRBJ1-4|.|TRBV18|.
TGTGCCAGCTCACTCCACAGGGAGACTAATGAAAAACTGTTTTTT
CASSLHRETNEKLFF